Listed below are T cell receptor beta chains from one sample, sequenced in a study of T-cell memory formation after mild COVID-19. TCRdb passed the 5' RACE reads through MiXCR, listing each CDR3 protein once. The table lists around 510,000 distinct CDR3 sequences, approximately 21% of them singletons. Sequencing was performed on PBMCs or a T cell subset sorted from them (not recorded which). The receptors were sampled from an adult woman who had mild COVID-19 (a few samples of this study predate the infection). Cell type and time point are not known. The CDR3 runs from the conserved cysteine through the conserved F or W. A D gene is named only where the DNA matches it firmly.

d_call j_call v_call cdr3_aa
TRBD2 TRBJ2-7 TRBV6-2/TRBV6-3 CASSTGLAEQYF
TRBD2 TRBJ2-3 TRBV12-3/TRBV12-4 CASTPQGTSGADTQYF
. TRBJ1-1 TRBV19 CASSIGAGTEAFF
TRBD1 TRBJ1-3 TRBV7-2 CASVDRPRRNTIYF
. TRBJ1-3 TRBV7-3 CASSPTGGPGNTIYF
. TRBJ1-1 TRBV14 CASSQYMNTEAFF
TRBD2 TRBJ2-5 TRBV5-4 CASSSGLAGRETQYF
TRBD2 TRBJ2-7 TRBV7-9 CASSQSGGAYEQYF
TRBD1 TRBJ1-2 TRBV6-2/TRBV6-3 CASSDRGEDGYTF
. TRBJ2-7 TRBV6-5 CASSYSSQTPLGEQYF
. TRBJ2-7 TRBV7-2 CASSSDRSPYEQYF
. TRBJ2-2 TRBV5-6 CASSFGLLPSGTGELFF
. TRBJ2-1 TRBV12-3/TRBV12-4 CASSRRGVEQFF